Below are 2 T cell receptor beta chains sequenced from a single sample in a study of Ad26.COV2.S vaccination and SARS-CoV-2 variants. The treatment is: roughly 18 received Ad26.COV2.S at low or high dose, single or two shots; a few received placebo; per-sample allocation not given. It was on day 63 after the first vaccine or placebo injection that samples were taken. Sequencing used immunoSEQ multiplex PCR; TCRdb keeps in-frame clones, though not all of them. The table shows 200,000 to 250,000 clones, with roughly 88% occurring only once. Sequencing used peripheral blood, obtained in a trial of Ad26.COV2.S vaccine versus placebo. The receptors shown here come from a person aged 18-60 years who received the Ad26.COV2.S COVID-19 vaccine or a placebo.

This rearrangement joins TRBV2 to TRBJ1-5; TRBD1 might be the D (6 bases). The CDR3 runs 15 residues. Germline CDR1 and CDR2: SNHLY and FYNNEI. V lost 1 base to trimming and J lost 6 bases, with 13 bases between them. CDR3 loop: CASSEDTGSGQPQHF. Written as DNA, the CDR3 is TGTGCCAGCAGTGAAGATACAGGGTCGGGTCAGCCCCAGCATTTT.

V gene TRBV4-2 combines with J gene TRBJ2-3; 8 nucleotides line up with TRBD2. The CDR3 has 19 residues. The germline V gene has CDR1 LGHNA and CDR2 YNFKEQ. Unmatched junction bases numbered 13, after V lost 0 bases and J lost 2 bases. The CDR3 bases are TGTGCCAGCAGCCAAGATGTTCCCGAGAGCGGGGGATCCACAGATACGCAGTATTTT. This encodes CASSQDVPESGGSTDTQYF.